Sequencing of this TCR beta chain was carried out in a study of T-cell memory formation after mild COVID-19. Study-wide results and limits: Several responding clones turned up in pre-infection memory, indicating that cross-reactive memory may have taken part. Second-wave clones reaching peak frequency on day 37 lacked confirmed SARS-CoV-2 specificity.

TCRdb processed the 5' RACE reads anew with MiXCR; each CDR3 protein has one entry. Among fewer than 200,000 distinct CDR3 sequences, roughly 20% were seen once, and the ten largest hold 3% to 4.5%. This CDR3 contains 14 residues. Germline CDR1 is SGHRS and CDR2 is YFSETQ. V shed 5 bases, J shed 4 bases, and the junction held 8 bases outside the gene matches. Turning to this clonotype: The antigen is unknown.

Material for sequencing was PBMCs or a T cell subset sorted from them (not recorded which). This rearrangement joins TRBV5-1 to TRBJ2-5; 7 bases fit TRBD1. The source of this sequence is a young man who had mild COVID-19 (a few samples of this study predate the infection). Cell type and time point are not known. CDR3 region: CASRSGTVGETQYF. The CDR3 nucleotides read TGCGCCAGCAGATCCGGGACAGTCGGAGAGACCCAGTACTTC.